Shown below are 13 T cell receptor beta chains from a single sample sequenced in a study of OX40 agonist ivuxolimab in advanced cancers. Some clones are missing from TCRdb's copy, which holds only in-frame ones; the method was immunoSEQ multiplex PCR. Here the sample spans 60,000 to 90,000 clones, 80% to 90% being singletons. Material: CD4+ or CD8+ T cells sorted from blood, obtained in a trial of the OX40 agonist ivuxolimab. The receptors originated from an adult with an advanced solid tumor such as melanoma, head and neck, liver or kidney cancer.

J is TRBJ2-7 and V is TRBV27, with a weak D call TRBD1 (6 bases). The CDR3 consists of 14 residues. CDR1 is MNHEY, CDR2 SMNVEV, per germline (reference sequence). The V gene lost 5 bases and the J gene lost 0 bases, with 11 bases spanning the gap. CDR3 bases: TGTGCCAGCAGTACAGGGCCGAGCTCCTACGAGCAGTACTTC. Its protein product is CASSTGPSSYEQYF.

CDR3 DNA: TGTGCCAGCAGTTCTAAACGGGCAGGGTTCCCCCGGGACCAGCATTTT. It encodes CASSSKRAGFPRDQHF. The chain is built from TRBV6-5 and TRBJ1-5; D may be TRBD1 (5 bases). The CDR3 runs 16 residues. V lost 4 bases to trimming and J lost 12 bases, with 25 bases between them. Germline assignment: CDR1 MNHEY and CDR2 SVGAGI.

The gene calls are TRBV19 and TRBJ2-3; D is perhaps TRBD1 (5 bases). From germline, CDR1 is LNHDA and CDR2 SQIVND (reference sequence). V was shortened by 4 bases and J by 2 bases, with 10 bases between the two germline ends. The CDR3 extends over 14 amino acids. The CDR3 sequence is CASSRRQPTDTQYF. The CDR3 region has the DNA TGTGCCAGTAGTAGGAGACAGCCCACAGATACGCAGTATTTT.

The chain links TRBV10-2 to TRBJ2-7; 11 nucleotides align to TRBD2. Losses at the gene ends were 4 bases for V and 1 base for J; bases not matched to a gene: 9. The length of the CDR3 is 17 residues. The V gene's germline CDR1 is WSHSY and CDR2 SAAADI. CDR3 sequence (DNA): TGCGCCAGCAGTGCGGCTAGCGGGGGGATTGCGTCCTACGAGCAGTACTTC. This sequence encodes CASSAASGGIASYEQYF.

This clone was detected only once. The CDR3 is CASSLDVSSGNTIYF. Written as DNA, the CDR3 is TGCGCCAGCAGCTTGGATGTGAGCTCTGGAAACACCATATATTTT. The J gene is TRBJ1-3, the V gene TRBV5-1, with D unresolved. CDR1 and CDR2 from the germline V gene are SGHRS and YFSETQ. The germline V and J ends were trimmed by 0 bases and 0 bases, with 7 bases remaining between them. The CDR3 extends over 15 amino acids.

This rearrangement joins TRBV4-1 to TRBJ1-2; TRBD1 matches at 10 bases. V trimming: 3 bases; J trimming: 6 bases; junction bases outside the gene matches: 7. CDR3 length: 15 residues. Germline V gene data show CDR1 as MGHRA and CDR2 as YSYEKL. The CDR3 DNA sequence: TGCGCCAGCAGCCATAGACAGGGGGCGCGGAATGGCTACACCTTC. Its translation is CASSHRQGARNGYTF.

CDR3 sequence (DNA): TGTGCCACCTCTGCCAGCGGGGGGGCCATCGGCACCGGGGAGCTGTTTTTT. Its protein product is CATSASGGAIGTGELFF. The rearrangement links TRBV28 to TRBJ2-2; 10 bases are a match to TRBD2. CDR3 size: 17 residues. The germline V gene encodes CDR1 MDHEN and CDR2 SYDVKM. Trimming cost V 10 bases and J 4 bases; bases outside gene matches: 15. The full variable domain, rest sourced from reference TRBV28 and TRBJ2-2, is DVKVTQSSRYLVKRTGEKVFLECVQDMDHENMFWYRQDPGLGLRLIYFSYDVKMKEKGDIPEGYSVSREKKERFSLILESASTNQTSMYLCATSASGGAIGTGELFFGEGSRLTVL.

The table lists this clone with a count of one. The V call is TRBV10-1, the J call TRBJ2-7, with 8 positions matching TRBD1. This CDR3 is 15 amino acids long. Germline assignment: CDR1 WNHNN and CDR2 SYGVQD (reference sequence). Unmatched junction bases numbered 6, after V lost 4 bases and J lost 1 base. This chain's CDR3 is CASSGTGSKSYEQYF. For the CDR3, the DNA is TGCGCCAGCAGTGGGACAGGGTCCAAATCCTACGAGCAGTACTTC.

J is TRBJ2-7 and V is TRBV19, with 11 nucleotides matching TRBD1. J lost 4 bases, V lost 6 bases, and 8 bases had no gene match. CDR3 length: 15 residues. Looked up from germline, CDR1 is LNHDA and CDR2 is SQIVND (reference sequence). CDR3 amino acids: CASRPGQGVFYEQYF. The DNA for the CDR3 is TGTGCCAGTAGACCGGGACAGGGGGTGTTTTACGAGCAGTACTTC.

This chain links TRBV5-1 with TRBJ1-1, with unresolved D. The CDR3 is made up of 13 amino acids. The V end lost 0 bases, the J end lost 3 bases, and 6 bases lay between the germline ends. Germline CDR1 and CDR2: SGHRS and YFSETQ. The CDR3 DNA reads TGCGCCAGCAGCTTGGGGCACGACACTGAAGCTTTCTTT. This codes for CASSLGHDTEAFF. Using reference TRBV5-1 and TRBJ1-1 for the parts outside the CDR3, the full variable domain is KAGVTQTPRYLIKTRGQQVTLSCSPISGHRSVSWYQQTPGQGLQFLFEYFSETQRNKGNFPGRFSGRQFSNSRSEMNVSTLELGDSALYLCASSLGHDTEAFFGQGTRLTVV.

This clone was counted once. J is TRBJ1-5 and V is TRBV6-5; TRBD1 is a possible D gene (5 bases). Germline values: CDR1 MNHEY, CDR2 SVGAGI. The V and J ends lost 6 bases and 3 bases respectively, with 15 bases between them. The CDR3 has 15 amino acids. The CDR3 here is CASSRGAGYNQPQHF. The DNA of the CDR3 is TGTGCCAGCAGCCGTGGGGCAGGCTACAATCAGCCCCAGCATTTT.

The table lists this clone with a few counts. This sequence joins TRBV4-3 and TRBJ1-2; D call uncertain. Germline V gene lookup returns CDR1 LGHNA and CDR2 YSLEER. Trimming shortened V by 0 bases and J by 4 bases, and 12 bases separated the two germline ends. The CDR3 has 15 amino acids. The CDR3 coding sequence is TGCGCCAGCAGCCAAGAATACAGATCCGGCTATGGCTACACCTTC. Translation: CASSQEYRSGYGYTF.

This chain links TRBV5-1 with TRBJ2-1; D perhaps matches TRBD2 (6 bases). Deletions cut 1 base from V and 9 bases from J, with 20 bases between. Germline loops: CDR1 SGHRS, CDR2 YFSETQ. This CDR3 has 16 residues. This CDR3 is CASSLNAAVPGVEQFF. DNA of the CDR3: TGCGCCAGCAGCTTGAATGCGGCGGTCCCGGGGGTTGAGCAGTTCTTC.